Shown below are 5 T cell receptor beta chains from a single sample sequenced in a study of blood T cell repertoires in COVID-19. TCRdb keeps only in-frame clones here, not all; method: immunoSEQ multiplex PCR. The sample lists about 150,000 clones, around 83% seen once, with 9.2% in the top ten. Material for sequencing was PBMCs or T cells enriched from blood (not recorded which). These receptors were taken from a man between 45 and 60 years old who had recovered from COVID-19.

The genes are TRBV18 and TRBJ1-6, with 7 bases aligning to TRBD1. The germline gives CDR1 KGHSH, CDR2 LQKENI. J lost 10 bases, V lost 5 bases, and 8 bases had no gene match. This CDR3 has 14 residues. The CDR3 sequence: CASSIDRADSPLHF. In DNA, the CDR3 is TGTGCCAGCTCAATAGACAGGGCGGACTCACCCCTCCACTTT.

This chain's CDR3 is CASSFGRSLNEKLFF. The CDR3 nucleotides read TGTGCCAGCAGCTTCGGCCGGAGCCTTAATGAAAAACTGTTTTTT. The chain couples TRBV7-8 to TRBJ1-4; D gene ambiguous. V dropped 3 bases and J dropped 4 bases, with 12 bases sitting between them. The CDR3 runs 15 residues. Germline CDR1 and CDR2: SGHVS and FQNEAQ.

This chain joins TRBV18 and TRBJ2-1; weak D call: TRBD1 (6 bases). V was pared by 3 bases and J by 2 bases, with 14 bases between. The CDR3 covers 16 residues. Germline V gene lookup returns CDR1 KGHSH and CDR2 LQKENI. The CDR3 loop is CASSPRTGNPYNEQFF. CDR3 nucleotides: TGTGCCAGCTCACCGCGCACAGGGAACCCCTACAATGAGCAGTTCTTC.

V and J are TRBV7-6 and TRBJ1-3; 8 positions match TRBD1. Germline V lookup: CDR1 SGHVS, CDR2 FNYEAQ. V gave up 2 bases and J gave up 2 bases; unmatched junction bases: 5. The CDR3 covers 16 residues. The CDR3 DNA reads TGTGCCAGCAGCTTATCGGTCAGGGGGCCTGGAAACACCATATATTTT. Protein product: CASSLSVRGPGNTIYF. The full variable domain, completed using reference TRBV7-6 and TRBJ1-3, is GAGVSQSPRYKVTKRGQDVALRCDPISGHVSLYWYRQALGQGPEFLTYFNYEAQQDKSGLPNDRFSAERPEGSISTLTIQRTEQRDSAMYRCASSLSVRGPGNTIYFGEGSWLTVV.

This chain links TRBV6-5 with TRBJ1-2; perhaps TRBD1 as D (5 bases). V lost 2 bases to trimming and J lost 7 bases, with 14 bases between them. The V gene's germline CDR1 is MNHEY and CDR2 SVGAGI. The CDR3 loop spans 14 amino acids. The CDR3: CASSYGLEGIGYTF. CDR3 coding DNA: TGTGCCAGCAGTTACGGTCTGGAGGGGATTGGCTACACCTTC.